The rows below give T cell receptor beta chains drawn from one sample of a study of siplizumab effects on memory and regulatory T cells. TCRdb's copy holds only in-frame clones and misses some; the assay was immunoSEQ multiplex PCR. The sample includes under 130,000 clones, 90% to 95% seen only once; the top ten take 0.25% to 0.35%. The sequenced sample was CD4+ T cells sorted from blood. The receptors were sampled from a human donor in good health. Each CDR3 is given with its conserved first and last residue. Fields, in order: clone size, D gene, J gene, V gene, CDR3 protein, CDR3 DNA. A D gene is named only where the DNA matches it firmly. Not all rows give a size; the values are once, few, many and, for expanded clones, a class.

- | - | TRBJ1-1 | TRBV10-1 | CASSESGLATEAFF | TGCGCCAGCAGTGAGTCGGGGTTGGCCACTGAAGCTTTCTTT
- | TRBD1 | TRBJ1-1 | TRBV5-4 | CASSSSTGRAEAFF | TGTGCCAGCAGCTCATCGACAGGGAGGGCTGAAGCTTTCTTT
- | - | TRBJ2-2 | TRBV28 | CASSLLTGELFF | TGTGCCAGCAGTTTACTCACCGGGGAGCTGTTTTTT
- | TRBD2 | TRBJ2-7 | TRBV5-1 | CASSLRLAGAYEQYF | TGCGCCAGCAGCTTGAGGCTAGCGGGGGCCTACGAGCAGTACTTC
- | - | TRBJ2-5 | TRBV7-8 | CASSKKETQYF | TGTGCCAGCAGCAAGAAAGAGACCCAGTACTTC
once | TRBD1 | TRBJ1-1 | TRBV5-4 | CASSSPTQGAGEAFF | TGTGCCAGCAGCTCCCCAACTCAGGGGGCGGGTGAAGCTTTCTTT
- | - | TRBJ2-2 | TRBV2 | CASSGQATNTGELFF | TGTGCCAGCAGTGGACAGGCCACTAACACCGGGGAGCTGTTTTTT
- | TRBD1 | TRBJ2-6 | TRBV19 | CASQNDRVSGANVLTF | TGTGCCAGTCAAAACGACAGGGTCTCTGGGGCCAACGTCCTGACTTTC
- | - | TRBJ1-3 | TRBV7-9 | CASSSQGAGNTIYF | TGTGCCAGCAGCTCGCAGGGCGCTGGAAACACCATATATTTT
- | - | TRBJ2-7 | TRBV2 | CAITTQGLMAYEQYF | TGTGCCATTACGACCCAGGGACTGATGGCCTACGAGCAGTACTTC
- | - | TRBJ2-2 | TRBV5-4 | CASSLGSDTGELFF | TGTGCCAGCAGCTTGGGCTCGGACACCGGGGAGCTGTTTTTT
- | - | TRBJ1-1 | TRBV5-1 | CASSSLIGVNTEAFF | TGCGCCAGCAGCTCGCTGATAGGGGTGAACACTGAAGCTTTCTTT
- | - | TRBJ2-1 | TRBV15 | CATSRGLKGDEQFF | TGTGCCACCAGCAGGGGACTAAAGGGGGATGAGCAGTTCTTC
- | - | TRBJ1-4 | TRBV29-1 | CSVTGFNEKLFF | TGCAGCGTTACAGGGTTTAATGAAAAACTGTTTTTT
- | TRBD2 | TRBJ2-7 | TRBV11-3 | CASSHPGTRGYEQYF | TGTGCCAGCAGCCACCCCGGGACTAGGGGCTACGAGCAGTACTTC
- | - | TRBJ1-2 | TRBV6-1 | CASSEVPRGYTF | TGTGCCAGCAGTGAAGTTCCACGCGGCTACACCTTC
- | - | TRBJ1-4 | TRBV11-2 | CASSSGRKNEKLFF | TGTGCCAGCAGCTCTGGACGGAAGAATGAAAAACTGTTTTTT
- | TRBD2 | TRBJ2-7 | TRBV7-2 | CASSLTSAGGPYEQYF | TGTGCCAGCAGCTTAACCTCAGCGGGAGGCCCCTACGAGCAGTACTTC
- | - | TRBJ1-4 | TRBV5-5 | CASSLGPLEKLFF | TGTGCCAGCAGCTTGGGACCACTTGAAAAACTGTTTTTT
- | - | TRBJ2-3 | TRBV9 | CASSTRPGSTDTQYF | TGTGCCAGCAGCACAAGGCCGGGATCCACAGATACGCAGTATTTT
- | - | TRBJ2-2 | TRBV5-1 | CASSLSPRPNTGELFF | TGCGCCAGCAGCTTGAGTCCCAGGCCGAACACCGGGGAGCTGTTTTTT
- | - | TRBJ1-1 | TRBV15 | CATSRGQAREAFF | TGTGCCACCAGCAGAGGACAGGCTCGTGAAGCTTTCTTT
- | TRBD2 | TRBJ2-2 | TRBV11-1 | CASSYGGAGELFF | TGTGCCAGCAGCTATGGGGGGGCCGGGGAGCTGTTTTTT